These T cell receptor beta chains were read from a single sample in a study of blood T cell repertoires in COVID-19. Sequenced by immunoSEQ multiplex PCR; TCRdb stores in-frame clones only, minus some. The sample has about 60,000 clones; about 83% are singletons. The sequencing sample was made of peripheral blood. These receptors all stem from a human donor in a cohort sampled during active COVID-19. Each CDR3 is given with its conserved first and last residue. Each record gives: J gene, clone size, D gene, V gene, CDR3 DNA, CDR3 protein. The D gene is left open where the match is weak. A clone size is listed for some rows: how often the clone was seen (once, few, many), or a class if it is expanded.

TRBJ2-2 . . TRBV9 TGTGCCAGCAGCGTCCCGCCGGGGAACACCGGGGAGCTGTTTTTT CASSVPPGNTGELFF
TRBJ2-7 . TRBD2 TRBV6-5 TGTGCCAGCAATAACGGAGCGGGAGCCACCTACGAGCAGTACTTC CASNNGAGATYEQYF
TRBJ1-3 . . TRBV19 TGTGCCAGTCGGGGGAACGGAAACACCATATATTTT CASRGNGNTIYF
TRBJ1-6 . . TRBV20-1 TGCAGTGCTAGTCAAGGTGGGGGGTTGTCTAATTCACCCCTCCACTTT CSASQGGGLSNSPLHF
TRBJ1-2 . . TRBV2 TGTGCCAGCAGTCCCTGGACAGTTATTACTAACTATGGCTACACCTTC CASSPWTVITNYGYTF
TRBJ1-4 . . TRBV5-1 TGCGCCAGCCGCTTCCAGGGTGCAACTAATGAAAAACTGTTTTTT CASRFQGATNEKLFF
TRBJ1-2 . TRBD1 TRBV5-4 TGTGCCAGCACCGGTACAGGGGTCGGCTACACCTTC CASTGTGVGYTF
TRBJ1-6 . TRBD1 TRBV5-1 TGCGCCAGCAGCTTAGGGGGGACAGGGCCATCCGCCTATAATTCACCCCTCCACTTT CASSLGGTGPSAYNSPLHF
TRBJ2-7 once . TRBV5-4 TGTGCCAGCAGCTTGGAGGGGCCCCGTACCTACGAGCAGTACTTC CASSLEGPRTYEQYF
TRBJ2-3 . . TRBV5-1 TGCGCCAGCAGCATATCCCAGGGTGGCACAGATACGCAGTATTTT CASSISQGGTDTQYF
TRBJ2-1 . . TRBV4-2 TGTGCCAGCAGCCAAGACACCCAGGCCACTCAACGGTTCTTC CASSQDTQATQRFF
TRBJ2-3 . TRBD2 TRBV18 TGTGCCAGCTCACCCTTAACTAGCGGACTCACAGATACGCAGTATTTT CASSPLTSGLTDTQYF
TRBJ1-5 once . TRBV6-5 TGTGCCAGCAGTTCCCGCCGGTCTCAGCCCCAGCATTTT CASSSRRSQPQHF
TRBJ1-5 . . TRBV19 TGTGCCAGTAGTTCGGGTAATCAGCCCCAGCATTTT CASSSGNQPQHF
TRBJ2-5 . TRBD2 TRBV5-1 TGCGCCAGCAGCCACCGCCTAGCGGGGCAAGAGACCCAGTACTTC CASSHRLAGQETQYF
TRBJ2-1 . TRBD2 TRBV7-9 TGTGCCAGCAGCCCCAGAAGAGCGGGAGCCCGTGAGCAGTTCTTC CASSPRRAGAREQFF
TRBJ1-2 . . TRBV29-1 TGCAGCGCAGAAGGGGAGGGGAACTATGGCTACACCTTC CSAEGEGNYGYTF
TRBJ1-1 . . TRBV6-1 TGTGCCAGCAGTGACGGTACAGGATCCAAGGGGAACACTGAAGCTTTCTTT CASSDGTGSKGNTEAFF
TRBJ2-2 . . TRBV9 TGTGCCAGCAGCGCCGGGGGGCTGGCGAACACCGGGGAGCTGTTTTTT CASSAGGLANTGELFF
TRBJ2-3 . . TRBV6-4 TGTGCCAGCAGTGCCGGGACTAGCACAGATACGCAGTATTTT CASSAGTSTDTQYF
TRBJ2-2 . TRBD1 TRBV3-1/TRBV3-2 TGTGCCAGCAGCCAAGGGGACAGGGGCACCGGGGAGCTGTTTTTT CASSQGDRGTGELFF
TRBJ2-3 . TRBD2 TRBV7-6 TGTGCCAGCACCCTCGGACTAGCGGCTCGCACAGATACGCAGTATTTT CASTLGLAARTDTQYF
TRBJ2-1 . . TRBV21-1 TGTGCCAGCAGCGGCGGTGGGCTAGCGGGGGGCTATGAGCAGTTCTTC CASSGGGLAGGYEQFF
TRBJ1-5 . . TRBV19 TGTGCCAGTAGTATAACTTCCAGGGGAGGCAATCAGCCCCAGCATTTT CASSITSRGGNQPQHF
TRBJ2-1 . TRBD2 TRBV11-2 TGTGCCAGCAGCTTCATAGCGGGAGGTTACAATGAGCAGTTCTTC CASSFIAGGYNEQFF
TRBJ2-5 . . TRBV4-1 TGCGCCAGCAGCCCCCCCCTAGGAGAGACCCAGTACTTC CASSPPLGETQYF
TRBJ2-1 . TRBD2 TRBV19 TGTGCCAGTAGACAAGGGCTAGCGGCCTACAATGAGCAGTTCTTC CASRQGLAAYNEQFF
TRBJ1-1 . . TRBV2 TGTGCCAGCAGCCTTCTGGGCACTAACACTGAAGCTTTCTTT CASSLLGTNTEAFF
TRBJ2-2 . . TRBV5-4 TGTGCCACCTACCTTGGTCAGGGAAGATCTCCGAACACCGGGGAGCTGTTTTTT CATYLGQGRSPNTGELFF